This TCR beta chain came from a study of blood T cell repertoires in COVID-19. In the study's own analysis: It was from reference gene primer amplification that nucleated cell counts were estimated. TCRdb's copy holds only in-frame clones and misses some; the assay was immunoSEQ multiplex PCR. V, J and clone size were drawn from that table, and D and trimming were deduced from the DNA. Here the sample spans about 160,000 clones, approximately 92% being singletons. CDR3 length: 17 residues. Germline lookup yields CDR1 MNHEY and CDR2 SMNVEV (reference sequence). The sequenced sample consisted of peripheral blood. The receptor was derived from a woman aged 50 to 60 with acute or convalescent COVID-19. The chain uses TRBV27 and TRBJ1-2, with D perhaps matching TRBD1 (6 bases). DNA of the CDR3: TGTGTTGCGGGGGCGCAGGGGTCAGGGCTAAGGGCCTATGGCTACACCTTC. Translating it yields CVAGAQGSGLRAYGYTF.